This record concerns one T cell receptor (beta chain) sequence. Its matching antigen is unknown. Genomic DNA provided the template from which TCR beta VDJ and CDR3 profiles were obtained. TCRdb re-called the reads with MiXCR, one entry per CDR3 protein. The sample has roughly 61,000 distinct CDR3 sequences; over 45% are singletons. This entry belongs to a study of CD8+CD57+ T cells in acquired aplastic anemia. Study information: As sequenced from healthy donors, CD4+ cells averaged about 11 million reads.

Overall study findings and caveats: Patients and healthy controls showed no significant CD8+ Simpson's diversity difference. Patients and controls shared nearly 30 CD8+ CDR3 sequences, which appeared highly expressed in patients and within their immunodominant clones.

Sequencing was done on a sample of sorted CD4+, CD8+, or CD8+CD57+ T cells (not recorded which) from PBMCs. This receptor was taken from a human donor in good health, serving as a control.

The CDR3 region is CASRLAGRDTQYF. DNA for the CDR3: TGTGCCAGCAGACTAGCGGGACGGGATACGCAGTATTTT. The V call is TRBV19, the J call TRBJ2-3; the match to TRBD2 covers 11 bases. CDR1 and CDR2 from the germline V gene are LNHDA and SQIVND (reference sequence). The trim removed 9 bases at V and 6 bases at J, leaving 5 bases unmatched. This CDR3 spans 13 amino acids.